This record covers a single TCR beta chain. A much larger clone differs by one base, so this may be a read error. Described treatment: about 20 received Ad26.COV2.S at low or high dose, single or two shots; roughly 5 received placebo; per-sample allocation not given. Following the first vaccine or placebo injection, samples were taken on day 63. This sample is part of a study of Ad26.COV2.S vaccination and SARS-CoV-2 variants. After removal of 4 bases from V and 0 bases from J, the junction contained 2 bases not matched to a gene. The CDR3 spans 14 residues. CDR1 and CDR2 (germline): ENHRY, SYGVKD. Sequencing used immunoSEQ multiplex PCR; TCRdb keeps in-frame clones, though not all of them. This table has about 350,000 clones, about 89% appearing once.

The sample here was peripheral blood, taken in a trial of Ad26.COV2.S vaccine versus placebo. The clonotype was recovered from a person aged 18-65 years who received the Ad26.COV2.S COVID-19 vaccine or a placebo. The rearrangement uses TRBV10-3 and TRBJ2-7; 8 bases agree with TRBD2. The CDR3 nucleotides are TGTGCCATCAGTGCGGGGGGGGGCTCCTACGAGCAGTACTTC. The encoded protein is CAISAGGGSYEQYF.